This T cell receptor (beta chain) was profiled in a study of blood T cell repertoires in COVID-19. This clone was found a few times. Assay: immunoSEQ multiplex PCR; the TCRdb copy retains only in-frame clones and omits some. Of roughly 290,000 clones listed, 85% to 90% were seen once; the top ten hold roughly 1.6%. Residents of under 25 US areas, aged roughly 18 to 89 years, made up the participants. This sequence originates from a woman between 18 and 29 years old with acute COVID-19. Sequenced: PBMCs or T cells enriched from blood (not recorded which).

As DNA, the CDR3 is TGCGCCAGCAGCTTGGAGATGGAGCGCGAAGCTTTCTTT. It codes for CASSLEMEREAFF. J is TRBJ1-1 and V is TRBV5-1; D is ambiguous. Per the germline V gene, CDR1 is SGHRS and CDR2 is YFSETQ. The germline V and J ends were trimmed by 0 bases and 8 bases, with 11 bases remaining between them. The CDR3 spans 13 residues.